This T cell receptor beta chain was sequenced during a study of T cell responses to AZD1222 COVID-19 vaccine. Notes on the study in general: At baseline, seropositivity was found in only a handful of AZD1222 recipients. Nearly half of spike-specific TCRs reportedly target variant regions that are unmutated in the B.1.351 and B.1.1.7 variants. Spike-spanning, vaccine-associated CD4 TCRs were dominant at 160-218 and 743-854.

Second doses that came at about 4 or about 12 weeks were put together. This table comes from immunoSEQ multiplex PCR, and its TCRdb copy is limited to in-frame clones, with some not included. The table records fewer than 200,000 clones, 80% to 90% of them present only once. CDR1 is SGHDT, CDR2 YYEEEE, per germline. The CDR3 consists of 15 residues. V was trimmed by 0 bases and J by 2 bases, leaving 6 bases between them. For this clone: Antigen specificity is unknown.

This TCR was sampled from an adult who received the AZD1222 COVID-19 vaccine. The V call is TRBV5-6, the J call TRBJ2-6, with a tentative D call TRBD1 (5 bases). Sequencing used peripheral blood, obtained 28 days after the second AZD1222 dose. The DNA of the CDR3 is TGTGCCAGCAGCTTGGGGGGCCCTGGGGCCAACGTCCTGACTTTC. Protein: CASSLGGPGANVLTF. Full variable domain (outside the CDR3, taken from reference TRBV5-6 and TRBJ2-6): DAGVTQSPTHLIKTRGQQVTLRCSPKSGHDTVSWYQQALGQGPQFIFQYYEEEERQRGNFPDRFSGHQFPNYSSELNVNALLLGDSALYLCASSLGGPGANVLTFGAGSRLTVL.